What follows is one T cell receptor (beta chain) and its context. Here immunoSEQ multiplex PCR was the method, and the copy in TCRdb shows in-frame clones only, minus some. The sample shows more than 11,000 clones, over 90% of them seen only once. This sample was included in a study of T cell changes during pregnancy in multiple sclerosis. This material consisted of peripheral blood, taken in the second trimester of pregnancy. The receptor's source is a female donor in good health, enrolled as a control in a pregnancy study.

CDR3 residues: CASSGVTPSTYF. In nucleotides, the CDR3 is TGTGCCAGCAGCGGGGTGACCCCCAGCACATACTTC. V and J are TRBV6-1 and TRBJ2-4; possibly TRBD2 for D (5 bases). Germline V gene sequence: CDR1 MNHNS, CDR2 SASEGT. The CDR3 has 12 residues. Trimming took 6 bases from V and 16 from J, leaving 19 bases between them.